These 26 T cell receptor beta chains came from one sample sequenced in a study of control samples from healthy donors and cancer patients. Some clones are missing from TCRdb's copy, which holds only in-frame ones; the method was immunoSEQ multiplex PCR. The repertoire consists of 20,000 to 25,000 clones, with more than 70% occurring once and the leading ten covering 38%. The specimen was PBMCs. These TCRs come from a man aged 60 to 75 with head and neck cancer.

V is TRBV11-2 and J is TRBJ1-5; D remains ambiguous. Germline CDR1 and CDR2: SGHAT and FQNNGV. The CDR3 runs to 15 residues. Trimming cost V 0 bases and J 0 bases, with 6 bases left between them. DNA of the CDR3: TGTGCCAGCAGCTTAGAGGCAAGTAGCAATCAGCCCCAGCATTTT. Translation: CASSLEASSNQPQHF. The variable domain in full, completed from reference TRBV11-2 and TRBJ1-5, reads EAGVAQSPRYKIIEKRQSVAFWCNPISGHATLYWYQQILGQGPKLLIQFQNNGVVDDSQLPKDRFSAERLKGVDSTLKIQPAKLEDSAVYLCASSLEASSNQPQHFGDGTRLSIL.

The CDR3 bases are TGTGCCAGCAGCTACCGAAGCGGCACCGGGGAGCTGTTTTTT. Translation gives CASSYRSGTGELFF. This sequence joins TRBV7-2 and TRBJ2-2; D possibly corresponds to TRBD2 (5 bases). The CDR3 loop spans 14 amino acids. Germline-derived CDR1 and CDR2 are SGHTA and FQGNSA. Trimming removed 4 bases from V and 4 bases from J, with 10 bases in between. The full variable domain, its missing parts supplied by reference TRBV7-2 and TRBJ2-2, is GAGVSQSPSNKVTEKGKDVELRCDPISGHTALYWYRQSLGQGLEFLIYFQGNSAPDKSGLPSDRFSAERTGGSVSTLTIQRTQQEDSAVYLCASSYRSGTGELFFGEGSRLTVL.

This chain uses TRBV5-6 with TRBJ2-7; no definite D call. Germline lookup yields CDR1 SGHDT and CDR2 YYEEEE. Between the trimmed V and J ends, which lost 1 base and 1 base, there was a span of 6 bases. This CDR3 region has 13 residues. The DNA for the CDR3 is TGTGCCAGCAGCTTGTTGGGGTCCTACGAGCAGTACGTC. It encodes CASSLLGSYEQYV.

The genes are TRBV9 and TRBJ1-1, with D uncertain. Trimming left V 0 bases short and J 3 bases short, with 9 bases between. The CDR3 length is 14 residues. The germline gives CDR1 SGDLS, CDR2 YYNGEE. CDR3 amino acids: CASSVASGDTEAFF. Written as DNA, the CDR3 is TGTGCCAGCAGCGTAGCTTCCGGAGACACTGAAGCTTTCTTT.

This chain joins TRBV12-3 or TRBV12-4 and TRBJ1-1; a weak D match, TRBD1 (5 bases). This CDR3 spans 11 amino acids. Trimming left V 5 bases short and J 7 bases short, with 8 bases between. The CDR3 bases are TGTGCCAGCAGTATGACAGTTGAAGCTTTCTTT. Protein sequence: CASSMTVEAFF.

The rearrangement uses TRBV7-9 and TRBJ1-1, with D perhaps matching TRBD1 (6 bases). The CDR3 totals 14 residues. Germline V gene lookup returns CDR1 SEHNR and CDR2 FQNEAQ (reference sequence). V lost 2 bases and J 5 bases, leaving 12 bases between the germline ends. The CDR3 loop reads CASSLRGDWTEAFF. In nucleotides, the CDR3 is TGTGCCAGCAGCTTAAGGGGGGACTGGACTGAAGCTTTCTTT.

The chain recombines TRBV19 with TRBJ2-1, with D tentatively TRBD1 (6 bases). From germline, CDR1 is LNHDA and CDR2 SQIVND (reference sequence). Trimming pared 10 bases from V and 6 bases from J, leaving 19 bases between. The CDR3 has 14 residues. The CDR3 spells CATQGWGIGNEQFF. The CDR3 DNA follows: TGTGCCACCCAGGGGTGGGGGATCGGCAATGAGCAGTTCTTC.

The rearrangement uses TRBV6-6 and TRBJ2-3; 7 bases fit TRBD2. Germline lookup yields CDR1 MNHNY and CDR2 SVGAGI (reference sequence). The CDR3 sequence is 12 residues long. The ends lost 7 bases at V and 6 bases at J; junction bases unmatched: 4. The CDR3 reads CASKTGGDTQYF. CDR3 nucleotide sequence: TGTGCCAGCAAAACGGGGGGTGATACGCAGTATTTT.

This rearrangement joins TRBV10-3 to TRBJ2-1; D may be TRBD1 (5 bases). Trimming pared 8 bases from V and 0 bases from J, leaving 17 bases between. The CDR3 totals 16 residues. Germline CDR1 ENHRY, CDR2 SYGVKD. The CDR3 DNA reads TGTGCCATCGGGGCGACGGCCAACTCCTCCTACAATGAGCAGTTCTTC. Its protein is CAIGATANSSYNEQFF.

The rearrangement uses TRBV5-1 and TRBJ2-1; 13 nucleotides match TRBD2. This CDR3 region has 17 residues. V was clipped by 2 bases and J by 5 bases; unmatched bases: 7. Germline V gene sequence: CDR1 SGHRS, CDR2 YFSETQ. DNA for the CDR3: TGCGCCAGCAGCTTAGCCGGGACTAGCGGGAAGGACAATGAGCAGTTCTTC. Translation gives CASSLAGTSGKDNEQFF. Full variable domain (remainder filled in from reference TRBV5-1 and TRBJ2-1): KAGVTQTPRYLIKTRGQQVTLSCSPISGHRSVSWYQQTPGQGLQFLFEYFSETQRNKGNFPGRFSGRQFSNSRSEMNVSTLELGDSALYLCASSLAGTSGKDNEQFFGPGTRLTVL.

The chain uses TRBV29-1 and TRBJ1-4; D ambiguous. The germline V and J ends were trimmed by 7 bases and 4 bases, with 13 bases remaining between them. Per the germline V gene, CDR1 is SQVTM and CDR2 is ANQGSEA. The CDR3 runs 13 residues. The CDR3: CSAGQQNNEKLFF. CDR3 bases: TGCAGCGCCGGGCAACAGAATAATGAAAAACTGTTTTTT.

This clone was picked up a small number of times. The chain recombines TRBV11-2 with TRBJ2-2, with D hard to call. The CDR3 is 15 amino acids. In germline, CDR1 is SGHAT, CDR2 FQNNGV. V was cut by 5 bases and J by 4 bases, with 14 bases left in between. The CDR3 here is CASSAVLRGTGELFF. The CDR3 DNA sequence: TGTGCCAGCAGCGCAGTTCTTAGAGGCACCGGGGAGCTGTTTTTT.

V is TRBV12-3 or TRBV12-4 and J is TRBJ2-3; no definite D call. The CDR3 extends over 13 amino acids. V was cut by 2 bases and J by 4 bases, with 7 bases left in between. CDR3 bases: TGTGCCAGCAGTTTAAATGGGGCAGATACGCAGTATTTT. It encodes CASSLNGADTQYF.

CDR3 DNA sequence: TGTGCCAGCAGGCCACCTCTGACAGGCTATGGCTACACCTTC. Translated: CASRPPLTGYGYTF. V gene TRBV7-2 combines with J gene TRBJ1-2; possibly TRBD1 for D (6 bases). The CDR3 covers 14 residues. In germline, CDR1 is SGHTA, CDR2 FQGNSA. Trimming stripped 6 bases from V and 4 bases from J, with 15 bases between.

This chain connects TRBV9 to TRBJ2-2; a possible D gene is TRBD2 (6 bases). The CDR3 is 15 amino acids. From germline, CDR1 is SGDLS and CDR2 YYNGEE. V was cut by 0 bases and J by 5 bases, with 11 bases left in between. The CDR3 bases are TGTGCCAGCAGCGTAGAAATAGGAGGGACCGGGGAGCTGTTTTTT. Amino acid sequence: CASSVEIGGTGELFF.

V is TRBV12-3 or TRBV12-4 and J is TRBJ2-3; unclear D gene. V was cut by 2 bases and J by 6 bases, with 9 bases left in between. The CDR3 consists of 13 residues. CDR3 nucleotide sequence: TGTGCCAGCAGTTTACACGGCGCGGATACGCAGTATTTT. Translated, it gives CASSLHGADTQYF.

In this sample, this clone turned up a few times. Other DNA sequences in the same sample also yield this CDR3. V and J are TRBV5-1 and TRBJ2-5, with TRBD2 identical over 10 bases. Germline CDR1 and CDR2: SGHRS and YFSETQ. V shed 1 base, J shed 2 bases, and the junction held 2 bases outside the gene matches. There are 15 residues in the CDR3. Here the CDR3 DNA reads TGCGCCAGCAGCTTGACGACTAGCGGGCAAGAGACCCAGTACTTC. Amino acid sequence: CASSLTTSGQETQYF.

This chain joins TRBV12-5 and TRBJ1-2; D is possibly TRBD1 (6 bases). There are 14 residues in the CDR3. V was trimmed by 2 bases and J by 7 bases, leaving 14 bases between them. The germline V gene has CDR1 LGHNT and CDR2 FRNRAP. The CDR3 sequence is CASGLRGDLLGYTF. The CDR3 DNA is TGTGCTAGTGGTTTGAGGGGGGATTTACTTGGCTACACCTTC.

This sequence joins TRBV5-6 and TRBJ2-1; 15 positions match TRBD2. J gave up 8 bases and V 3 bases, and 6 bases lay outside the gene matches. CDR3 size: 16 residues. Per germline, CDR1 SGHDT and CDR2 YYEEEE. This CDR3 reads CASSSGLAGGAHEQFF. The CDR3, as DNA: TGTGCCAGCAGCTCCGGACTAGCGGGAGGGGCCCATGAGCAGTTCTTC.

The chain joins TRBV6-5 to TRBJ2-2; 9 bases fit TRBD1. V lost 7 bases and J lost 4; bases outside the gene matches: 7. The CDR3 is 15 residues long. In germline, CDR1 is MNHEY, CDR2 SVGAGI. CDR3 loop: CASTSGQGSTGELFF. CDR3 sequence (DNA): TGTGCCAGCACCTCGGGACAGGGTAGCACCGGGGAGCTGTTTTTT.

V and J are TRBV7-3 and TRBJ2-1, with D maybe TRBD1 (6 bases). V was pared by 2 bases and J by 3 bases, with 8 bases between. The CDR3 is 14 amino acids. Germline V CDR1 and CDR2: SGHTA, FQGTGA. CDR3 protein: CASSLGGGYNEQFF. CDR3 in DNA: TGTGCCAGCAGCTTAGGGGGCGGCTACAATGAGCAGTTCTTC.

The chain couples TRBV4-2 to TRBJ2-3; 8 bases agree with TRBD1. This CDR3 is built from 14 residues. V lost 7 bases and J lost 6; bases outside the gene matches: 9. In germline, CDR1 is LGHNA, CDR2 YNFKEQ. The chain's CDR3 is CASNLGQGVDTQYF. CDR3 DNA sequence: TGTGCCAGCAATCTAGGACAGGGAGTGGATACGCAGTATTTT.

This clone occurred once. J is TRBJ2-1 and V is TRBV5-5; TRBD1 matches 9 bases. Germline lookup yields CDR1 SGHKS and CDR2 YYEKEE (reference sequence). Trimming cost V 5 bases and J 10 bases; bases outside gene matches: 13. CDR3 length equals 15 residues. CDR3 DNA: TGTGCCAGCAGTTTGATGGGACAGGGACCACAGGAGCAGTTCTTC. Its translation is CASSLMGQGPQEQFF.

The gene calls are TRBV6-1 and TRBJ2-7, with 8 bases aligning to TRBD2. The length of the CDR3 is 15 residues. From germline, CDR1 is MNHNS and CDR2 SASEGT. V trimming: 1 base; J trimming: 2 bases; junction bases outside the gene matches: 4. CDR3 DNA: TGTGCCAGCAGTGAAGGGGGACTAGGTACCTACGAGCAGTACGTC. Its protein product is CASSEGGLGTYEQYV.

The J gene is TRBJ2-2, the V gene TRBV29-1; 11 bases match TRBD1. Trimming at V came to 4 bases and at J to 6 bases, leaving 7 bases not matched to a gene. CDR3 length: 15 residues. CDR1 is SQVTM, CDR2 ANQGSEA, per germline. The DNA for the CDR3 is TGCAGCGTTGCGCGCGGGACAGGGGGTCCCGGGGAGCTGTTTTTT. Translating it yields CSVARGTGGPGELFF.

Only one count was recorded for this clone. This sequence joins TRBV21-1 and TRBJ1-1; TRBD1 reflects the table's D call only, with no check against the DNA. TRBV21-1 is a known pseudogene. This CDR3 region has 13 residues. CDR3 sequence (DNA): TGTGCCAGCAGCAGACAGGGAAACACTGAAGCTTTCTTT. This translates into CASSRQGNTEAFF.